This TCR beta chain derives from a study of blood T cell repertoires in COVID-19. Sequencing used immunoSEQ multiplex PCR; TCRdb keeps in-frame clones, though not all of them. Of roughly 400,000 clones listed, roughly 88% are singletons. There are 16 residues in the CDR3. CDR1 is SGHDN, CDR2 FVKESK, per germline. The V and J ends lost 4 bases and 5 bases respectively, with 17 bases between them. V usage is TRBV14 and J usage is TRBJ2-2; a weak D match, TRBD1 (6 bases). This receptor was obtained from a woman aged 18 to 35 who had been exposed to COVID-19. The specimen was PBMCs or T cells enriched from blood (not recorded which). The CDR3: CASSPKNQGLTGELFF. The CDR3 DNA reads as TGTGCCAGCAGCCCGAAAAATCAGGGGCTGACCGGGGAGCTGTTTTTT.